This is a list of T cell receptor beta chains from one sample in a study of cytomegalovirus exposure and HLA in healthy donors. Sequencing was performed with immunoSEQ multiplex PCR; in TCRdb, only in-frame clones are kept and a portion is missing. Of some 120,000 clones listed, about 80% are singletons. The sample consisted of PBMCs. The receptors were gathered from a man aged 40-55 years in good health and CMV-seronegative. The CDR3 runs from the conserved cysteine through the conserved F or W. D genes are given only for firm matches. Rows give clone size only sometimes, using once, few, many, or a class for an expanded clone.

j_gene: TRBJ2-7; d_gene: NA; v_gene: TRBV7-6; abundance: once; len: 15; CDR3nt: TGTGCCAGCAGCTTAGCGGCCAGGGAAGGCTACGAGCAGTACTTC; CDR3aa: CASSLAAREGYEQYF
j_gene: TRBJ2-1; d_gene: TRBD2; v_gene: TRBV29-1; abundance: NA; len: 15; CDR3nt: TGCAGCGCACGGAACCCCTGGGAGGGCATCAATGAGCAGTTCTTC; CDR3aa: CSARNPWEGINEQFF
j_gene: TRBJ2-3; d_gene: TRBD1; v_gene: TRBV2; abundance: NA; len: 15; CDR3nt: TGTGCCAGCACGCTGCAGGGGGCAGGCACAGATACGCAGTATTTT; CDR3aa: CASTLQGAGTDTQYF
j_gene: TRBJ2-7; d_gene: NA; v_gene: TRBV12-5; abundance: NA; len: 12; CDR3nt: TGTGCTAGTGCCCGGGACTCGGGGGAGCAGTACTTC; CDR3aa: CASARDSGEQYF
j_gene: TRBJ1-5; d_gene: TRBD1; v_gene: TRBV2; abundance: few; len: 14; CDR3nt: TGTGCCAGCAGTTTGGGACAGGGCAATCAGCCCCAGCATTTT; CDR3aa: CASSLGQGNQPQHF
j_gene: TRBJ1-2; d_gene: NA; v_gene: TRBV10-2; abundance: NA; len: 14; CDR3nt: TGCGCCAGCAGTGAGTCAGACAGAATCTATGGCTACACCTTC; CDR3aa: CASSESDRIYGYTF
j_gene: TRBJ1-5; d_gene: TRBD1; v_gene: TRBV5-1; abundance: NA; len: 13; CDR3nt: TGCGCCAGCAGGGTGACAGGGGAGGGGCCCCAGCATTTT; CDR3aa: CASRVTGEGPQHF
j_gene: TRBJ2-3; d_gene: NA; v_gene: TRBV7-3; abundance: NA; len: 16; CDR3nt: TGTGCCAGCAGCTTAATTGGACGGGGGAGCACAGATACGCAGTATTTT; CDR3aa: CASSLIGRGSTDTQYF
j_gene: TRBJ2-2; d_gene: TRBD2; v_gene: TRBV7-9; abundance: NA; len: 16; CDR3nt: TGTGCCAGCAGCCCAACCGGACTAGTTAACACCGGGGAGCTGTTTTTT; CDR3aa: CASSPTGLVNTGELFF
j_gene: TRBJ2-7; d_gene: NA; v_gene: TRBV28; abundance: NA; len: 15; CDR3nt: TGTGCCAGCAGTTTTCCGGCAGGGCCCATCTACGAGCAGTACTTC; CDR3aa: CASSFPAGPIYEQYF
j_gene: TRBJ2-5; d_gene: NA; v_gene: TRBV5-4; abundance: NA; len: 13; CDR3nt: TGTGCCAGCAGCTTTAGTAAACAAGAGACCCAGTACTTC; CDR3aa: CASSFSKQETQYF
j_gene: TRBJ1-4; d_gene: NA; v_gene: TRBV16; abundance: NA; len: 16; CDR3nt: TGTGCCAGCAGCCAATCCTCAGGCCGCGAAAGGGAAAAACTGTTTTTT; CDR3aa: CASSQSSGREREKLFF
j_gene: TRBJ1-5; d_gene: NA; v_gene: TRBV11-2; abundance: NA; len: 15; CDR3nt: TGTGCCAGCAGCGGGGATTCGGGAGATGGGCAGCCCCAGCATTTT; CDR3aa: CASSGDSGDGQPQHF
j_gene: TRBJ1-4; d_gene: NA; v_gene: TRBV27; abundance: NA; len: 16; CDR3nt: TGTGCCAGCAGCCATCTTCGAGCTTCAACTAATGAAAAACTGTTTTTT; CDR3aa: CASSHLRASTNEKLFF
j_gene: TRBJ2-5; d_gene: TRBD1; v_gene: TRBV7-7; abundance: NA; len: 15; CDR3nt: TGTGCCAGCAGCTCTAACAGGGGAACCCAAGAGACCCAGTACTTC; CDR3aa: CASSSNRGTQETQYF
j_gene: TRBJ2-3; d_gene: TRBD1; v_gene: TRBV5-1; abundance: NA; len: 14; CDR3nt: TGCGCCAGCAGCCTAGGACAGGGGGCAGATACGCAGTATTTT; CDR3aa: CASSLGQGADTQYF
j_gene: TRBJ2-7; d_gene: NA; v_gene: TRBV7-2; abundance: NA; len: 13; CDR3nt: TGTGCCAGCAGCTTAGCCGGGTCCTACGAGCAGTACTTC; CDR3aa: CASSLAGSYEQYF
j_gene: TRBJ2-2; d_gene: TRBD2; v_gene: TRBV6-1; abundance: NA; len: 14; CDR3nt: TGTGCCAGCAGACTAGCGGGAGTATCCGGGGAGCTGTTTTTT; CDR3aa: CASRLAGVSGELFF
j_gene: TRBJ1-6; d_gene: NA; v_gene: TRBV7-2; abundance: few; len: 16; CDR3nt: TGTGCCAGCAGCTTAGGGGGGGGCTCCTATAATTCACCCCTCCACTTT; CDR3aa: CASSLGGGSYNSPLHF
j_gene: TRBJ2-3; d_gene: TRBD2; v_gene: TRBV5-1; abundance: NA; len: 15; CDR3nt: TGCGCCAGCAGCTCTACTAGCGGGAGTGCAGATACGCAGTATTTT; CDR3aa: CASSSTSGSADTQYF
j_gene: TRBJ1-3; d_gene: TRBD1; v_gene: TRBV28; abundance: NA; len: 18; CDR3nt: TGTGCCAGCAGTTTACCCGGACAGGGAGGGTTCTCTGGAAACACCATATATTTT; CDR3aa: CASSLPGQGGFSGNTIYF
j_gene: TRBJ2-1; d_gene: TRBD2; v_gene: TRBV9; abundance: NA; len: 14; CDR3nt: TGTGCCAGCTCTGGAGCGGGAGGGAACAATGAGCAGTTCTTC; CDR3aa: CASSGAGGNNEQFF
j_gene: TRBJ2-7; d_gene: NA; v_gene: TRBV15; abundance: NA; len: 12; CDR3nt: TGTGCCACCAGCAGAGGCCGGGACGAGCAGTACTTC; CDR3aa: CATSRGRDEQYF
j_gene: TRBJ2-1; d_gene: NA; v_gene: TRBV7-6; abundance: NA; len: 13; CDR3nt: TGTGCCAGCAGCCTAACTATCTACAATGAGCAGTTCTTC; CDR3aa: CASSLTIYNEQFF
j_gene: TRBJ2-3; d_gene: TRBD2; v_gene: TRBV5-1; abundance: NA; len: 15; CDR3nt: TGCGCCAGCAGCTTGGAGACTAGCGATAGGAATACGCAGTATTTT; CDR3aa: CASSLETSDRNTQYF
j_gene: TRBJ1-1; d_gene: TRBD1; v_gene: TRBV5-1; abundance: NA; len: 14; CDR3nt: TGCGCCACTCCAAGGGGGACAGGGGGCTCTGAAGCTTTCTTT; CDR3aa: CATPRGTGGSEAFF
j_gene: TRBJ2-3; d_gene: NA; v_gene: TRBV7-2; abundance: NA; len: 13; CDR3nt: TGTGCCAGCAGGAGGGCAGAAACAGATACGCAGTATTTT; CDR3aa: CASRRAETDTQYF
j_gene: TRBJ2-2; d_gene: TRBD2; v_gene: TRBV7-9; abundance: NA; len: 15; CDR3nt: TGTGCCAGCAGCTTGACGGGGGGGAACACCGGGGAGCTGTTTTTT; CDR3aa: CASSLTGGNTGELFF
j_gene: TRBJ2-7; d_gene: TRBD2; v_gene: TRBV5-4; abundance: NA; len: 15; CDR3nt: TGTGCCAGCAGACACAGCGGGGCAAGCTCCTACGAGCAGTACTTC; CDR3aa: CASRHSGASSYEQYF
j_gene: TRBJ2-1; d_gene: TRBD1; v_gene: TRBV10-3; abundance: NA; len: 14; CDR3nt: TGTGCCACAAGACAGGGGGGCTCCTACAATGAGCAGTTCTTC; CDR3aa: CATRQGGSYNEQFF
j_gene: TRBJ2-5; d_gene: TRBD2; v_gene: TRBV6-1; abundance: NA; len: 17; CDR3nt: TGTGCCAGCAGTGAAGCCCCCTGGACTAGCGGGCGTGAGACCCAGTACTTC; CDR3aa: CASSEAPWTSGRETQYF